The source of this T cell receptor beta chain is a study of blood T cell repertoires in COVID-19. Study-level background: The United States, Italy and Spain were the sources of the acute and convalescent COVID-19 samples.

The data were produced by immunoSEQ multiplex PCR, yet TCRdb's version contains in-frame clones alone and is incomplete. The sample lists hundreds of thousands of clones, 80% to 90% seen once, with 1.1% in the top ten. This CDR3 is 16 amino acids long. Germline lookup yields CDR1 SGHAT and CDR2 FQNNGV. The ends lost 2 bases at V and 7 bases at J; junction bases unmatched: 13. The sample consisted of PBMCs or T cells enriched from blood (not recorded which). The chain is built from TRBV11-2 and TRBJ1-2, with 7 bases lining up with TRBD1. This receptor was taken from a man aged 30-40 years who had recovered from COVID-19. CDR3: CASSLTLSQGNFGYTF. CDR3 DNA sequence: TGTGCCAGCAGCTTAACTTTATCACAGGGGAATTTTGGCTACACCTTC.